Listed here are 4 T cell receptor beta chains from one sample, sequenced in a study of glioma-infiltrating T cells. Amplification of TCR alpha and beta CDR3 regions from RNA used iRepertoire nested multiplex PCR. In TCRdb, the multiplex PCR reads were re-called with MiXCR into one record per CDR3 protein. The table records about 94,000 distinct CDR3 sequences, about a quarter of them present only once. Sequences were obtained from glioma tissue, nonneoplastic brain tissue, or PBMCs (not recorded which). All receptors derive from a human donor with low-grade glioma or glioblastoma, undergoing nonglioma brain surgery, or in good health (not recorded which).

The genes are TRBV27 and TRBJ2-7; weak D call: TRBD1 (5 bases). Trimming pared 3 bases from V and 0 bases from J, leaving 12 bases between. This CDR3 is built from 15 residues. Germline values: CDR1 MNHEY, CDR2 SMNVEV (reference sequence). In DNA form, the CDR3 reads TGTGCCAGCAGTTTCCAGGGTGTCAGCTCCTACGAGCAGTACTTC. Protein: CASSFQGVSSYEQYF.

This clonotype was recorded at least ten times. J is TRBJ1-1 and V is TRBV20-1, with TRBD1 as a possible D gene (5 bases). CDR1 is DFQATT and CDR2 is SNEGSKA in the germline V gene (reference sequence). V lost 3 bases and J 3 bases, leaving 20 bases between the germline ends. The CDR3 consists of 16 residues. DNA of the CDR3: TGCAGTGCTAGTTCGGGGGGAATTTATGAGGACACTGAAGCTTTCTTT. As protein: CSASSGGIYEDTEAFF.

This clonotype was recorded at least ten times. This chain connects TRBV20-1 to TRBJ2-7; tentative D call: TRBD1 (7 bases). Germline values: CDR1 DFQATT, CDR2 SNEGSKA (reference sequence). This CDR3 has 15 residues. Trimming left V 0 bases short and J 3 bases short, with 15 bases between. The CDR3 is CSARDAGQLNYEQYF. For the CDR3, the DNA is TGCAGTGCTAGAGACGCGGGACAGCTAAACTACGAGCAGTACTTC.

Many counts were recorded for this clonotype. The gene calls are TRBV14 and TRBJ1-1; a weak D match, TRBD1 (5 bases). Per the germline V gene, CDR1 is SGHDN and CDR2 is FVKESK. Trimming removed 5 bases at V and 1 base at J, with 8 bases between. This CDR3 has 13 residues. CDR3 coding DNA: TGTGCCAGCAGCGTAGGACAGAACACTGAAGCTTTCTTT. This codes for CASSVGQNTEAFF.